The T cell receptor (beta chain) under discussion was sequenced for a study of T cell responses to AZD1222 COVID-19 vaccine. Across the study: Samples with a second dose at about 4 or about 12 weeks were pooled together. Points from the study as a whole: There were vaccine-associated CD4 TCRs across spike, dominant at 160-218 and 743-854. Mostly white British, mostly female donors; authors suggested clonal diversity may be underestimated.

The CDR3 has 13 amino acids. The V and J ends lost 2 bases and 3 bases respectively, with 8 bases between them. Germline V gene sequence: CDR1 LNHDA, CDR2 SQIVND (reference sequence). To note about this clone: The antigen is undetermined.

TCRdb's table, derived via immunoSEQ multiplex PCR, lists solely in-frame clones and lacks some. The sample yields roughly 130,000 clones, approximately 90% seen once. The sequencing used peripheral blood, collected on day 0 of AZD1222 vaccination. V is TRBV19 and J is TRBJ2-7; D remains unclear. This TCR came from an adult in good health. The CDR3, as DNA: TGTGCCAGTAGTATATATCTCTTCTACGAGCAGTACTTC. Translated: CASSIYLFYEQYF.